A single sample gave rise to the 20 T cell receptor beta chains below, sequenced in a study of siplizumab effects on memory and regulatory T cells. The assay was immunoSEQ multiplex PCR, and TCRdb's table has in-frame clones only and misses some. The table shows tens of thousands of clones, with roughly 86% occurring only once. The sample taken for sequencing was Tregs sorted from blood. Receptor source: a human donor in good health.

By share, this clone ranks as medium-sized (0.01 to 0.1%). The V and J genes are TRBV5-5 and TRBJ1-3; D is unclear. V lost 2 bases and J 3 bases, leaving 6 bases between the germline ends. CDR3 length: 13 amino acids. CDR1 SGHKS and CDR2 YYEKEE come from the germline V gene (reference sequence). The CDR3 DNA is TGTGCCAGCAGCTTTGAGTTTGGAAACACCATATATTTT. As protein: CASSFEFGNTIYF.

The chain combines TRBV6-5 with TRBJ1-2, with 8 bases lining up with TRBD1. The germline V gene encodes CDR1 MNHEY and CDR2 SVGAGI. There are 12 residues in the CDR3. Germline trimming cut 5 bases from V and 8 bases from J; bases unmatched to any gene: 4. CDR3 loop: CASSGQGWGYTF. The CDR3 DNA reads TGTGCCAGCAGTGGACAGGGTTGGGGCTACACCTTC.

The chain joins TRBV19 to TRBJ1-2; possible D gene TRBD1, 6 bases. The CDR3 is made up of 16 amino acids. V was cut by 6 bases and J by 6 bases, with 23 bases left in between. The germline V gene has CDR1 LNHDA and CDR2 SQIVND (reference sequence). The CDR3 loop is CASSDQGFFIRDGYTF. As DNA, the CDR3 is TGTGCCAGTAGCGACCAGGGGTTCTTCATCCGGGATGGCTACACCTTC.

The rearrangement joins TRBV19 to TRBJ1-2; D gene ambiguous. Trimming cost V 2 bases and J 0 bases, with 10 bases left between them. Germline loops: CDR1 LNHDA, CDR2 SQIVND (reference sequence). This CDR3 spans 15 amino acids. The CDR3 DNA sequence: TGTGCCAGTAGTATAATCGGGCGCACTAACTATGGCTACACCTTC. This encodes CASSIIGRTNYGYTF.

J is TRBJ2-1 and V is TRBV5-6, with unresolved D. CDR1 and CDR2 from the germline V gene are SGHDT and YYEEEE. The V gene lost 4 bases and the J gene lost 0 bases, with 8 bases spanning the gap. The CDR3 is made up of 14 amino acids. This CDR3 reads CASSPVSSYNEQFF. CDR3 DNA: TGTGCCAGCAGCCCAGTAAGCTCCTACAATGAGCAGTTCTTC. Looking up the rest from reference TRBV5-6 and TRBJ2-1 gives the full variable domain: DAGVTQSPTHLIKTRGQQVTLRCSPKSGHDTVSWYQQALGQGPQFIFQYYEEEERQRGNFPDRFSGHQFPNYSSELNVNALLLGDSALYLCASSPVSSYNEQFFGPGTRLTVL.

V gene TRBV6-5 combines with J gene TRBJ1-4; 8 bases map to TRBD1. V gave up 2 bases and J gave up 5 bases; unmatched junction bases: 1. CDR3 length: 14 residues. Germline V CDR1 and CDR2: MNHEY, SVGAGI. CDR3 nucleotide sequence: TGTGCCAGCAGTTACGGACAGGGAAATGAAAAACTGTTTTTT. The encoded protein is CASSYGQGNEKLFF.

The chain is built from TRBV18 and TRBJ1-4; the D gene is possibly TRBD1 (6 bases). The V and J ends lost 4 bases and 0 bases respectively, with 18 bases between them. Germline V gene lookup returns CDR1 KGHSH and CDR2 LQKENI. The CDR3 is 18 amino acids. Written as DNA, the CDR3 is TGTGCCAGCTCACAACTTCAGGACAGCCTAACAACTAATGAAAAACTGTTTTTT. Its translation: CASSQLQDSLTTNEKLFF.

The rearrangement links TRBV14 to TRBJ2-7; no firm D call. The V gene lost 1 base and the J gene lost 6 bases, with 16 bases spanning the gap. CDR3 size: 15 residues. The V gene's germline CDR1 is SGHDN and CDR2 FVKESK. DNA for the CDR3: TGTGCCAGCAGCCAAGTCCGAACCCCCCTCGTCGAGCAGTACTTC. Translation gives CASSQVRTPLVEQYF.

The chain has TRBV10-3 and TRBJ2-1; 9 nucleotides agree with TRBD2. Germline-derived CDR1 and CDR2 are ENHRY and SYGVKD. V lost 4 bases to trimming and J lost 10 bases; unmatched junction nucleotides: 8. CDR3 length equals 14 residues. As DNA, the CDR3 is TGTGCCATCAGTGCCCGTGGACTAGCGTACGAGCAGTTCTTC. Translating gives CAISARGLAYEQFF.

The V call is TRBV6-1, the J call TRBJ2-5, with no clear D. Germline V gene sequence: CDR1 MNHNS, CDR2 SASEGT. Trimming shortened V by 5 bases and J by 5 bases, and 12 bases separated the two germline ends. This CDR3 spans 13 amino acids. The CDR3 reads CASSSSLRETQYF. CDR3 DNA sequence: TGTGCCAGCAGTTCGAGCCTCCGGGAGACCCAGTACTTC.

The V gene is TRBV4-3, the J gene TRBJ2-5, with 8 bases that match TRBD2. The V gene's germline CDR1 is LGHNA and CDR2 YSLEER. Unmatched junction bases numbered 9, after V lost 0 bases and J lost 9 bases. The CDR3 totals 15 residues. The CDR3 nucleotides are TGCGCCAGCAGCCAAGATCCCGGCGGGGGGAGCCCCCAGTACTTC. It codes for CASSQDPGGGSPQYF.

This clone was observed a few times. The chain uses TRBV10-3 and TRBJ2-3; 7 bases align to TRBD2. Germline values: CDR1 ENHRY, CDR2 SYGVKD. This CDR3 has 14 amino acids. Losses at the gene ends were 6 bases for V and 0 bases for J; bases not matched to a gene: 3. CDR3 loop: CAISPGGSTDTQYF. Written as DNA, the CDR3 is TGTGCCATCAGCCCCGGGGGGAGCACAGATACGCAGTATTTT.

The V and J genes are TRBV6-5 and TRBJ1-5, with D possibly TRBD1 on 6 matching bases. CDR3 length equals 12 residues. The germline V gene encodes CDR1 MNHEY and CDR2 SVGAGI. V lost 6 bases to trimming and J lost 5 bases, with 8 bases between them. The CDR3 is CASRRGDQPQHF. The CDR3 coding sequence is TGTGCCAGCAGGAGGGGGGATCAGCCCCAGCATTTT.

The V and J genes are TRBV11-2 and TRBJ1-2, with 7 bases matching TRBD1. Losses at the gene ends were 6 bases for V and 6 bases for J; bases not matched to a gene: 13. This CDR3 contains 15 residues. Germline V CDR1 and CDR2: SGHAT, FQNNGV. The CDR3 reads CASRLSRQGGDGYTF. As DNA, the CDR3 is TGTGCCAGCAGACTATCCCGACAGGGAGGGGATGGCTACACCTTC.

This chain uses TRBV4-1 with TRBJ2-3; 11 bases agree with TRBD1. The CDR3 spans 17 residues. CDR1 and CDR2 from the germline V gene are MGHRA and YSYEKL. The V and J ends lost 4 bases and 2 bases, in that order; junction bases with no gene match: 8. The CDR3 DNA reads as TGCGCCAGCAGCCCCCGGGACAGGGGGAGAGTCACAGATACGCAGTATTTT. It specifies CASSPRDRGRVTDTQYF.

The chain carries TRBV29-1 and TRBJ2-7, with 8 bases that match TRBD1. Unmatched junction bases numbered 7, after V lost 7 bases and J lost 2 bases. The V gene's germline CDR1 is SQVTM and CDR2 ANQGSEA. The CDR3 has 13 amino acids. The CDR3 nucleotides read TGCAGCGCCTCCGGGACAGGCGCCTACGAGCAGTACTTC. This encodes CSASGTGAYEQYF.

This chain connects TRBV2 to TRBJ2-7; 7 bases line up with TRBD1. The CDR3 has 13 amino acids. CDR1 is SNHLY and CDR2 is FYNNEI in the germline V gene. J gave up 4 bases and V 4 bases, and 4 bases lay outside the gene matches. The CDR3 coding sequence is TGTGCCAGCAGTGCGGACAGGCTTTACGAGCAGTACTTC. Translation gives CASSADRLYEQYF.

This clone was observed once. The gene calls are TRBV5-1 and TRBJ2-1; D possibly corresponds to TRBD1 (6 bases). The CDR3 is made up of 15 amino acids. Between the trimmed V and J ends, which lost 2 bases and 0 bases, there was a span of 9 bases. CDR1 and CDR2 from the germline V gene are SGHRS and YFSETQ. The chain's CDR3 is CASSLTGYSYNEQFF. In nucleotides, the CDR3 is TGCGCCAGCAGCTTAACAGGGTACTCCTACAATGAGCAGTTCTTC.

This chain links TRBV2 with TRBJ1-2; D is unclear. The CDR3 is 14 residues long. V lost 7 bases to trimming and J lost 0 bases, with 12 bases between them. Germline-derived CDR1 and CDR2 are SNHLY and FYNNEI. The CDR3 nucleotides read TGTGCCAGCATCAGGCGGGAAGCTAACTATGGCTACACCTTC. Translation: CASIRREANYGYTF.

This chain connects TRBV7-6 to TRBJ1-4, with 9 positions matching TRBD1. The germline CDR1 and CDR2 sequences are SGHVS and FNYEAQ. The V gene end was trimmed by 5 bases and the J gene end by 5 bases; junction bases not matched to a gene: 9. This CDR3 spans 16 amino acids. The CDR3 protein is CASSKKQGAQNEKLFF. The CDR3 region has the DNA TGTGCCAGCAGCAAAAAACAGGGGGCCCAAAATGAAAAACTGTTTTTT. Complete variable domain (other parts from reference TRBV7-6 and TRBJ1-4): GAGVSQSPRYKVTKRGQDVALRCDPISGHVSLYWYRQALGQGPEFLTYFNYEAQQDKSGLPNDRFSAERPEGSISTLTIQRTEQRDSAMYRCASSKKQGAQNEKLFFGSGTQLSVL.